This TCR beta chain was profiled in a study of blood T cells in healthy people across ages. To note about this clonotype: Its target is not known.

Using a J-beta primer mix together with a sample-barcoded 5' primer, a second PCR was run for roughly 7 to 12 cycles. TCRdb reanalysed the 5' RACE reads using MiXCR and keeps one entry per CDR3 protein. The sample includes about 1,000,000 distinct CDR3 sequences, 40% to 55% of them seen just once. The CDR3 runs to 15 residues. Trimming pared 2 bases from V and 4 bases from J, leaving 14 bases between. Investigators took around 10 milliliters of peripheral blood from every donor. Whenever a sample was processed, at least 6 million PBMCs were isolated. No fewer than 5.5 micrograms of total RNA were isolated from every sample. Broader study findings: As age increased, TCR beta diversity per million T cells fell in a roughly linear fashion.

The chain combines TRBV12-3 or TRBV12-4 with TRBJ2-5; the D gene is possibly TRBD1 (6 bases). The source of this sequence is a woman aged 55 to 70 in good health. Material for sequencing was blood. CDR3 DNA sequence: TGTGCCAGCAGTTTAAGTCTTGGGGGCTTAGAGACCCAGTACTTC. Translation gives CASSLSLGGLETQYF.